This TCR beta chain emerged from a study of shared clonotypes between healthy human individuals. General study findings and limits: The naive CD4 repertoires of several donors were compared, and about 5% of clonotypes were shared. Rarefaction demonstrated incomplete sorted-subset sequencing despite large depth.

CD45RA+ naive and CD45RA-negative memory subsets were separated from CD4+ cells. Here immunoSEQ multiplex PCR was the method, and the copy in TCRdb shows in-frame clones only, minus some. The repertoire holds 2,500,000 or so clones, with over 85% as singletons. Comment on this clone: The antigen is unknown. Different DNA sequences within this sample yield the same CDR3.

Germline V gene sequence: CDR1 KGHSH, CDR2 LQKENI. V shed 1 base and J shed 1 base, with 7 bases lying between them. The CDR3 has 14 amino acids. This chain uses TRBV18 with TRBJ1-1; no definite D call. This TCR was recovered from a man aged 18 to 29 in good health. Some clones in this sample may be carry-over from other donors' samples. Sequencing input: naive CD4+ T cells from PBMCs. The subset: CD45RA+ positively selected. The CDR3: CASSPLAGNTEAFF. The CDR3 nucleotides are TGTGCCAGCTCACCACTCGCCGGGAACACTGAAGCTTTCTTT.